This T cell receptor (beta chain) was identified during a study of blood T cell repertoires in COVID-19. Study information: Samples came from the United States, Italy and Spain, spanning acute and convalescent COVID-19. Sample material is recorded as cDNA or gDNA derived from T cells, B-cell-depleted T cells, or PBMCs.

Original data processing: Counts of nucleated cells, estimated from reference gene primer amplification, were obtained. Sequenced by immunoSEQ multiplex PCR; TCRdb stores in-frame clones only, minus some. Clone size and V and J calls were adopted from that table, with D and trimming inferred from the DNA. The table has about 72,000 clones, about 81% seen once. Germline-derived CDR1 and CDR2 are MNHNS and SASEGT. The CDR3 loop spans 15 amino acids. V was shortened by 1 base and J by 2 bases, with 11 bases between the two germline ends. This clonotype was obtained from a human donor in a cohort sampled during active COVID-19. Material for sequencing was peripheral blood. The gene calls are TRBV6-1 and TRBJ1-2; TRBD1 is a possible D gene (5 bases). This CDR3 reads CASSEEAQVNYGYTF. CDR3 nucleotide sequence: TGTGCCAGCAGTGAAGAAGCACAGGTGAACTATGGCTACACCTTC.